The present TCR beta chain was sequenced within a study of cytomegalovirus exposure and HLA in healthy donors. The study's findings and limits: Later analysis showed most CMV-associated TCR beta chains appearing HLA-restricted.

Primers for the PCR totalled 60 Vbeta and 13 Jbeta. The protocol was immunoSEQ multiplex PCR, while the TCRdb copy is restricted to in-frame clones and leaves out a portion. The sample holds 100,000 to 150,000 clones; 70% to 80% are singletons and the top ten take less than 2%. The donors (healthy individuals) were bone marrow donors. V lost 0 bases and J lost 8, with 8 bases in between. Germline assignment: CDR1 LNHNV and CDR2 YYDKDF (reference sequence). The CDR3 sequence is 14 residues long. There are a few counts of this clone. Its antigen is unidentified. The sample was PBMCs. The TCR was taken from a man between 50 and 59 years old in good health and CMV-seronegative. V usage is TRBV15 and J usage is TRBJ1-6; no reliable D call. CDR3 region: CATSRDIGDSPLHF. The CDR3 bases are TGTGCCACCAGCAGAGATATCGGGGATTCACCCCTCCACTTT. The full variable domain, rest sourced from reference TRBV15 and TRBJ1-6, is DAMVIQNPRYQVTQFGKPVTLSCSQTLNHNVMYWYQQKSSQAPKLLFHYYDKDFNNEADTPDNFQSRRPNTSFCFLDIRSPGLGDTAMYLCATSRDIGDSPLHFGNGTRLTVT.